Here is one T cell receptor beta chain with its context. Antigen: not known. The length of the CDR3 is 15 residues. Germline V gene sequence: CDR1 MNHEY, CDR2 SVGAGI. The study ran its PCR with 60 Vbeta and 13 Jbeta primers. Here immunoSEQ multiplex PCR was the method, and the copy in TCRdb shows in-frame clones only, minus some. The table has about 110,000 clones, roughly 73% seen once. The data belong to a study of cytomegalovirus exposure and HLA in healthy donors. Regarding the study as a whole: Sequence variants that were highly shared formed a cluster that was likely a sequencing artifact. Later on, a genetic analysis was performed. It linked a missense variant in DCLRE1C with V- and J-gene trimming of TCR beta. CMV serostatus was the only immune exposure information that was available. Reportedly, TCR beta sequences accurately predicted HLA-A and HLA-B alleles in most subjects.

The sequenced material came from PBMCs. The chain recombines TRBV6-5 with TRBJ2-5, with D perhaps matching TRBD1 (6 bases). The J call may be in error: the DNA end matches TRBJ2-7 better. This sequence originates from a man aged 40-49 years in good health and CMV-seronegative. CDR3 in DNA: TGTGCCAGCAGCCGCACTCGGACAGCTGCCTACGAGCAGTACTTC. This encodes CASSRTRTAAYEQYF.